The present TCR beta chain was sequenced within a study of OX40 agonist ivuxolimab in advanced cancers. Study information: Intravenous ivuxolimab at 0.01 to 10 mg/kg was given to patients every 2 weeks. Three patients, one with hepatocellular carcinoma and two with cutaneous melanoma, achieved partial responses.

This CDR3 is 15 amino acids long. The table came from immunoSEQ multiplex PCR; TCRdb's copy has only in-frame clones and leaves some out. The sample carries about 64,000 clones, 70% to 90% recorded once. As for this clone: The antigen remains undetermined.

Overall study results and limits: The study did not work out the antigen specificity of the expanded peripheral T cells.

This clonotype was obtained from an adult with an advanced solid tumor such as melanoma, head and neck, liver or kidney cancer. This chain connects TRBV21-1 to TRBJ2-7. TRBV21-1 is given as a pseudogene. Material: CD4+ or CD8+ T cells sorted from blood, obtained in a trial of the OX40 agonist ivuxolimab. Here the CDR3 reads CARRSGGRRWYEQYF. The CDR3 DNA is TGTGCCAGACGGTCTGGGGGGCGGAGATGGTACGAGCAGTACTTC.